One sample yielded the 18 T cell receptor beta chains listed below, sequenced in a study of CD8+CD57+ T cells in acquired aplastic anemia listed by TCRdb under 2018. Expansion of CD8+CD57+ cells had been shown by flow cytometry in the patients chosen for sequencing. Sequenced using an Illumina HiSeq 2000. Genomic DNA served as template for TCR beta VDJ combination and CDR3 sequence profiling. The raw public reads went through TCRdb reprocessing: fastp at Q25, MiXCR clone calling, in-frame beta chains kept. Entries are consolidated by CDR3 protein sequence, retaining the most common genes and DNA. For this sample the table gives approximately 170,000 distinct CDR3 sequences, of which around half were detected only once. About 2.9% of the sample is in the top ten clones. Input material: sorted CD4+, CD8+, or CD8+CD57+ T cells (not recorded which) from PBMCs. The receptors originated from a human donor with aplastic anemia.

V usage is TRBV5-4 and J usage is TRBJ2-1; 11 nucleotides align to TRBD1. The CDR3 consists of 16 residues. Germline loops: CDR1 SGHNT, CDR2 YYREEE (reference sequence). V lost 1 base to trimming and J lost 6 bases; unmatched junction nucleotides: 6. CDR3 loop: CASSLTGTGGCNEQFF. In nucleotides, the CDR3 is TGTGCCAGCAGCTTGACCGGGACAGGGGGTTGCAATGAGCAGTTCTTC. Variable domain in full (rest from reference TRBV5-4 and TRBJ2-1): ETGVTQSPTHLIKTRGQQVTLRCSSQSGHNTVSWYQQALGQGPQFIFQYYREEENGRGNFPPRFSGLQFPNYSSELNVNALELDDSALYLCASSLTGTGGCNEQFFGPGTRLTVL.

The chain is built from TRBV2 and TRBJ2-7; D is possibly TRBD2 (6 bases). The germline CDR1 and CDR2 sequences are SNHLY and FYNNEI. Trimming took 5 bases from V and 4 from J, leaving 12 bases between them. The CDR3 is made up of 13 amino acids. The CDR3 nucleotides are TGTGCCAGCAGTTCGAGACGGGAGTACGAGCAGTACTTC. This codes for CASSSRREYEQYF. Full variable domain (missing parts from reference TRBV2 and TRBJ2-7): EPEVTQTPSHQVTQMGQEVILRCVPISNHLYFYWYRQILGQKVEFLVSFYNNEISEKSEIFDDQFSVERPDGSNFTLKIRSTKLEDSAMYFCASSSRREYEQYFGPGTRLTVT.

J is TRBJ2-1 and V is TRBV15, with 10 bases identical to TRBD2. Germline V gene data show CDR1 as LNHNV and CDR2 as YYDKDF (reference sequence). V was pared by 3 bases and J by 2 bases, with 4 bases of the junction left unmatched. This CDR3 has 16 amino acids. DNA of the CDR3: TGTGCCACCAGCAGTGCCCTAGCGGGGGCCTACAATGAGCAGTTCTTC. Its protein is CATSSALAGAYNEQFF.

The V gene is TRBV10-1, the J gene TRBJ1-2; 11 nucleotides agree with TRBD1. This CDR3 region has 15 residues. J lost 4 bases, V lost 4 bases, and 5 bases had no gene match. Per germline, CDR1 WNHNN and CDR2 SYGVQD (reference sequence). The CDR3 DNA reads TGCGCCAGCAGTGTTGGGACAGGGGGGATCTATGGCTACACCTTC. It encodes CASSVGTGGIYGYTF.

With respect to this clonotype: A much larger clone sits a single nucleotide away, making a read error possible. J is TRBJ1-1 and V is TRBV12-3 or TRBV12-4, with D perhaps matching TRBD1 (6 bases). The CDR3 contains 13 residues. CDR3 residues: CASSLEGHTEALF. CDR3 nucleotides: TGTGCCAGCAGTTTAGAGGGACACACTGAAGCTCTCTTT.

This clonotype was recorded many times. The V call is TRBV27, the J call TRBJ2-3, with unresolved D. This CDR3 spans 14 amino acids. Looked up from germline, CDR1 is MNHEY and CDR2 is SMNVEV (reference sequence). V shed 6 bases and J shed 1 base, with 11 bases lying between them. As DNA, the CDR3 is TGTGCCAGCAGAAAGATCGGAGGCACAGATACGCAGTATTTT. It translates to CASRKIGGTDTQYF.

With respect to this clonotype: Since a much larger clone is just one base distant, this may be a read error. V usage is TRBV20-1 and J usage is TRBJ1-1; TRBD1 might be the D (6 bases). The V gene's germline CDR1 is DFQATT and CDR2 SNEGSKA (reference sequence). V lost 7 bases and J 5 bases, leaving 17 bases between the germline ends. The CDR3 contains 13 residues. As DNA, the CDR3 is TGCAGTGTAGTACAGGGAGTTGAGACTGAAGCTTTCTTT. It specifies CSVVQGVETEAFF.

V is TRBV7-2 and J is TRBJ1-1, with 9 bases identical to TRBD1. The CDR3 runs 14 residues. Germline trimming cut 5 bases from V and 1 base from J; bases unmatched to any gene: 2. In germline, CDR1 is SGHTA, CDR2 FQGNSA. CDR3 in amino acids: CASSKQGANTEAFF. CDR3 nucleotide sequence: TGTGCCAGCAGCAAACAGGGGGCGAACACTGAAGCTTTCTTT.

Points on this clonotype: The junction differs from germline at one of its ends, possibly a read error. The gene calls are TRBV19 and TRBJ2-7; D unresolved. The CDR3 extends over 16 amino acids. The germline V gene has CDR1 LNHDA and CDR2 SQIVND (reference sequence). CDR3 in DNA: TGTGCCAGTAGTATAGGGGGAACAGCTATTTCCTACGAGCGGTACTTC. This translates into CASSIGGTAISYERYF.

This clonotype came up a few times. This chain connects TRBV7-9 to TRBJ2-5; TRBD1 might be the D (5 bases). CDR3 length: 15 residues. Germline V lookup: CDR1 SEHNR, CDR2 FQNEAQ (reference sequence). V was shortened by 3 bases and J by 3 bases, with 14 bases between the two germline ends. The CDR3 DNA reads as TGTGCCAGCAGCTTTCGAACAGGAGCAAAAGAGACCCAGTACTTC. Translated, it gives CASSFRTGAKETQYF.

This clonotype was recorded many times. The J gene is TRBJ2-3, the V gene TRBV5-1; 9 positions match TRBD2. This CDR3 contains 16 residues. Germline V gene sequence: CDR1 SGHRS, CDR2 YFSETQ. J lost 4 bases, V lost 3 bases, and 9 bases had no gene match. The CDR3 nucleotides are TGCGCCAGCAGCTCTCGAGCGGGGGGTGACTCAGATACGCAGTATTTT. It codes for CASSSRAGGDSDTQYF.

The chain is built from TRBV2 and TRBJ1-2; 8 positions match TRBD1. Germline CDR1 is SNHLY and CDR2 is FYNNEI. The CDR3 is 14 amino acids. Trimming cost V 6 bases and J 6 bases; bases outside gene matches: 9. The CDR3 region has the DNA TGTGCCAGCAGCCGTCTTTCGGACAGGGATGGCTACACCTTC. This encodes CASSRLSDRDGYTF.

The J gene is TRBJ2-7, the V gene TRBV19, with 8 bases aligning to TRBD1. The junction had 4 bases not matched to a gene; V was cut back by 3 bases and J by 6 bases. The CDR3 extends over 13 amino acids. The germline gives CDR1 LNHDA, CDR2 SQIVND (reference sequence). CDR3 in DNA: TGTGCCAGTAGTATTGACAGGGGAGCCGAGCAGTACTTC. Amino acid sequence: CASSIDRGAEQYF.

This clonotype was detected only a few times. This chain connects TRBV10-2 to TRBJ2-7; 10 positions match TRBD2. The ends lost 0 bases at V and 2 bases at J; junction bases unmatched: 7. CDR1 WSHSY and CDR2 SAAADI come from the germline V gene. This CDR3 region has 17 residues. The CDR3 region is CASSESFRLAGAYEQYF. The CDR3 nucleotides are TGCGCCAGCAGTGAGTCCTTTCGGCTAGCGGGGGCCTACGAGCAGTACTTC.

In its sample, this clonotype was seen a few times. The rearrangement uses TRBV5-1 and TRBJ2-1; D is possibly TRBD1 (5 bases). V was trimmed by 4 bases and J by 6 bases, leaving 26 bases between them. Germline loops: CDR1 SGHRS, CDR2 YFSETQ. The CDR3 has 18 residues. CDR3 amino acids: CASSPSLRQLGVGNEQFF. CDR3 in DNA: TGCGCCAGCAGCCCATCTCTTAGACAGTTAGGGGTTGGCAATGAGCAGTTCTTC.

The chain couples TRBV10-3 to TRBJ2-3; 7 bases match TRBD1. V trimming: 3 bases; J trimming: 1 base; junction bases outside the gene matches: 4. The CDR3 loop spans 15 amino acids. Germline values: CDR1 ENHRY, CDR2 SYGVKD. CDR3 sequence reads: CAISDAGGGTDTQYF. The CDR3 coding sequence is TGTGCCATCAGTGATGCAGGGGGAGGCACAGATACGCAGTATTTT.

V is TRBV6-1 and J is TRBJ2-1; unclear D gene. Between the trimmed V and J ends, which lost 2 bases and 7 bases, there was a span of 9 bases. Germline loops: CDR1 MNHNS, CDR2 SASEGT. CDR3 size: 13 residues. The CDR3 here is CASSESLGNEQFF. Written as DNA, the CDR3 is TGTGCCAGCAGTGAATCTCTGGGTAATGAGCAGTTCTTC.

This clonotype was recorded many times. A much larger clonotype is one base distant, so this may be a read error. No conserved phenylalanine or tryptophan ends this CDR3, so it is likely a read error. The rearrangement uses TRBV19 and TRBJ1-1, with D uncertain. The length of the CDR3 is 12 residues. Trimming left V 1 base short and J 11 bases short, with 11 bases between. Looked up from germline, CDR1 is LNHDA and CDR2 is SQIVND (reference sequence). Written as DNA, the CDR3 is TGTGCCAGTAGTATAGGGCACCACGGGGCTTTCCTT. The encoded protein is CASSIGHHGAFL.